This T cell receptor (beta chain) was sequenced during a study of cytomegalovirus exposure and HLA in healthy donors. General study results and limits: Judged likely to be a sequencing artifact was a cluster of highly shared sequence variants. Analysis performed later found 16,951 TCR beta sequences associated with HLA alleles at 0.05 false discovery rate.

The study ran its PCR with 60 Vbeta and 13 Jbeta primers. The table came from immunoSEQ multiplex PCR; TCRdb's copy has only in-frame clones and leaves some out. The repertoire consists of 150,000 to 200,000 clones, with about 70% occurring once and the leading ten covering less than 2%. This clone turned up a few times. Its antigen is undetermined. The sequence was collected from a woman in her twenties or thirties in good health and CMV-seronegative. The sample was PBMCs.

For the CDR3, the DNA is TGTGCCAGCAGTTTTACCCCAGGGGGCCTGGGTCAGCCCCAGCATTTT. It encodes CASSFTPGGLGQPQHF. J is TRBJ1-5 and V is TRBV28; TRBD1 matches 8 bases. V was clipped by 3 bases and J by 6 bases; unmatched bases: 10. This CDR3 is built from 16 residues. Germline CDR1 reads MDHEN; CDR2 reads SYDVKM.